These 18 T cell receptor beta chains share one sample of origin, sequenced in a study of cytomegalovirus exposure and HLA in healthy donors. 60 Vbeta and 13 Jbeta primers were used in PCR. The table came from immunoSEQ multiplex PCR; TCRdb's copy has only in-frame clones and leaves some out. Of under 200,000 clones in the sample, 70% to 80% were seen once. The sample comprised PBMCs. Receptors were obtained from a woman between 35 and 50 years old in good health and CMV-seronegative.

The rearrangement links TRBV10-2 to TRBJ2-5; TRBD2 matches 8 bases. The germline CDR1 and CDR2 sequences are WSHSY and SAAADI. The CDR3 has 14 residues. V lost 2 bases, J lost 5 bases, and 4 bases stayed unmatched. The CDR3 DNA follows: TGCGCCAGCAGTGAGCGGGGGGGCGGGGAGACCCAGTACTTC. This gives the protein CASSERGGGETQYF.

The rearrangement joins TRBV2 to TRBJ1-5; D possibly corresponds to TRBD1 (5 bases). V was clipped by 0 bases and J by 0 bases, with 9 bases between them. The CDR3 is made up of 16 amino acids. The germline V gene encodes CDR1 SNHLY and CDR2 FYNNEI. The CDR3 sequence: CASSEAWQGSNQPQHF. DNA of the CDR3: TGTGCCAGCAGTGAAGCTTGGCAGGGTAGCAATCAGCCCCAGCATTTT.

J is TRBJ2-5 and V is TRBV10-3; a possible D gene is TRBD2 (6 bases). V was cut by 0 bases and J by 5 bases, with 16 bases left in between. Looked up from germline, CDR1 is ENHRY and CDR2 is SYGVKD. This CDR3 has 16 residues. The DNA of the CDR3 is TGTGCCATCAGTGAGTCGAAGGCCCTCCGGGGGGAGACCCAGTACTTC. Its protein is CAISESKALRGETQYF.

This chain uses TRBV9 with TRBJ1-2; 9 nucleotides match TRBD1. This CDR3 is built from 15 residues. V dropped 0 bases and J dropped 7; count of bases not matched to a gene: 7. The germline V gene has CDR1 SGDLS and CDR2 YYNGEE. The CDR3 DNA is TGTGCCAGCAGCGTAGAGAGACAGGGGGTAGGTGGCTACACCTTC. Translated: CASSVERQGVGGYTF.

V gene TRBV5-1 combines with J gene TRBJ2-1; 9 bases are shared with TRBD2. V was clipped by 4 bases and J by 5 bases; unmatched bases: 7. This CDR3 comprises 15 residues. Germline assignment: CDR1 SGHRS and CDR2 YFSETQ. The CDR3 here is CASSLERGEDNEQFF. DNA of the CDR3: TGCGCCAGCAGCCTGGAGCGGGGGGAGGACAATGAGCAGTTCTTC.

On this clone itself: The final CDR3 position lacks the conserved phenylalanine or tryptophan, pointing to a likely read error. V and J are TRBV6-1 and TRBJ1-5; possible D gene TRBD1, 5 bases. The germline gives CDR1 MNHNS, CDR2 SASEGT. The length of the CDR3 is 15 residues. V was clipped by 2 bases and J by 3 bases, with 11 bases between them. CDR3 loop: CASSELTGVNQPQHL. CDR3 nucleotides: TGTGCCAGCAGTGAACTAACAGGAGTCAATCAGCCCCAGCATCTT.

The chain joins TRBV9 to TRBJ2-7; 7 bases are a match to TRBD2. The germline gives CDR1 SGDLS, CDR2 YYNGEE. Germline trimming cut 3 bases from V and 5 bases from J; bases unmatched to any gene: 8. The CDR3 runs 14 residues. The CDR3 protein is CASSGGSGNNEQYF. DNA for the CDR3: TGTGCCAGCAGCGGGGGGAGCGGGAACAACGAGCAGTACTTC.

The chain recombines TRBV30 with TRBJ2-5; the D is unclear. V was cut by 2 bases and J by 2 bases, with 15 bases left in between. The CDR3 contains 15 residues. Per germline, CDR1 GTSNPN and CDR2 SVGIG (reference sequence). CDR3 bases: TGTGCCTGGAGTCTCACAGTCCCCAGACAAGAGACCCAGTACTTC. Translated: CAWSLTVPRQETQYF.

This clone showed up just a few times. The chain is built from TRBV7-2 and TRBJ2-2; the match to TRBD1 covers 7 bases. The CDR3 sequence is 16 residues long. Germline-derived CDR1 and CDR2 are SGHTA and FQGNSA. The V and J ends lost 6 bases and 4 bases, in that order; junction bases with no gene match: 11. This chain's CDR3 is CASSLPQGPSTGELFF. CDR3 bases: TGTGCCAGCAGTCTTCCACAGGGGCCCTCCACCGGGGAGCTGTTTTTT.

V usage is TRBV4-2 and J usage is TRBJ2-1; TRBD2 matches 9 bases. The ends lost 0 bases at V and 8 bases at J; junction bases unmatched: 11. This CDR3 contains 17 residues. Germline assignment: CDR1 LGHNA and CDR2 YNFKEQ. CDR3 DNA sequence: TGTGCCAGCAGCCAAGATTGGGGCGGGAGGGCGGGGGATGAGCAGTTCTTC. This translates into CASSQDWGGRAGDEQFF.

CDR3 residues: CAWSQGLTGTSQFF. DNA for the CDR3: TGTGCCTGGAGTCAAGGATTAACCGGGACTAGTCAGTTCTTC. The chain couples TRBV30 to TRBJ2-1; 8 bases agree with TRBD2. CDR1 is GTSNPN, CDR2 SVGIG, per germline (reference sequence). V lost 2 bases to trimming and J lost 13 bases; unmatched junction nucleotides: 13. This CDR3 contains 14 residues. Looking up the rest from reference TRBV30 and TRBJ2-1 gives the full variable domain: SQTIHQWPATLVQPVGSPLSLECTVEGTSNPNLYWYRQAAGRGLQLLFYSVGIGQISSEVPQNLSASRPQDRQFILSSKKLLLSDSGFYLCAWSQGLTGTSQFFGPGTRLTVL.

The chain carries TRBV10-1 and TRBJ1-2, with a tentative D call TRBD1 (6 bases). From germline, CDR1 is WNHNN and CDR2 SYGVQD (reference sequence). This CDR3 comprises 15 residues. Trimming removed 4 bases at V and 5 bases at J, with 17 bases between. CDR3 in DNA: TGCGCCAGCAGTGCAACCTTAGGACAGATTTATGGCTACACCTTC. Its protein is CASSATLGQIYGYTF.

The chain uses TRBV7-8 and TRBJ2-1, with 7 positions matching TRBD2. The ends lost 5 bases at V and 5 bases at J; junction bases unmatched: 3. Germline assignment: CDR1 SGHVS and CDR2 FQNEAQ. The CDR3 spans 13 residues. The CDR3 DNA follows: TGTGCCAGCAGCACCGGGACTAACAATGAGCAGTTCTTC. It translates to CASSTGTNNEQFF.

The table lists this clone with a few counts. The rearrangement joins TRBV19 to TRBJ1-5; D not resolved. V was shortened by 3 bases and J by 0 bases, with 18 bases between the two germline ends. CDR1 LNHDA and CDR2 SQIVND come from the germline V gene (reference sequence). The CDR3 extends over 18 amino acids. The CDR3 DNA reads as TGTGCCAGTAGTATGGTAGTAGGGTCGAGGGATAGCAATCAGCCCCAGCATTTT. It specifies CASSMVVGSRDSNQPQHF. Full variable domain (rest looked up from reference TRBV19 and TRBJ1-5): DGGITQSPKYLFRKEGQNVTLSCEQNLNHDAMYWYRQDPGQGLRLIYYSQIVNDFQKGDIAEGYSVSREKKESFPLTVTSAQKNPTAFYLCASSMVVGSRDSNQPQHFGDGTRLSIL.

The chain joins TRBV4-3 to TRBJ1-2, with TRBD1 matching 8 bases. The CDR3 totals 16 residues. The V gene's germline CDR1 is LGHNA and CDR2 YSLEER. V lost 4 bases to trimming and J lost 5 bases; unmatched junction nucleotides: 12. The CDR3, as DNA: TGCGCCAGCAGCCCCTCGGGACAGGCCAAAGGGTATGGCTACACCTTC. Translating it yields CASSPSGQAKGYGYTF.

This chain joins TRBV27 and TRBJ1-1, with D possibly being TRBD1 (5 bases). V was trimmed by 5 bases and J by 6 bases, leaving 13 bases between them. Germline V gene lookup returns CDR1 MNHEY and CDR2 SMNVEV (reference sequence). The CDR3 runs 13 residues. The DNA of the CDR3 is TGTGCCAGCAGTCGGGGGGGGATCCCTGAAGCTTTCTTT. Protein sequence: CASSRGGIPEAFF.

The J gene is TRBJ1-2, the V gene TRBV19; D unclear. In germline, CDR1 is LNHDA, CDR2 SQIVND (reference sequence). The length of the CDR3 is 14 residues. The V and J ends lost 3 bases and 2 bases respectively, with 10 bases between them. The CDR3 protein is CASSILGNNYGYTF. CDR3 in DNA: TGTGCCAGTAGTATTCTGGGCAACAACTATGGCTACACCTTC.

The rearrangement links TRBV5-1 to TRBJ2-3; no clear D. The germline gives CDR1 SGHRS, CDR2 YFSETQ. V was cut by 0 bases and J by 0 bases, with 8 bases left in between. The CDR3 length is 15 residues. The CDR3 region has the DNA TGCGCCAGCAGCTTGGCTCAAGCTAGCACAGATACGCAGTATTTT. The encoded protein is CASSLAQASTDTQYF.